One sample yielded the 7 T cell receptor beta chains listed below, sequenced in a study of blood T cell repertoires in COVID-19. Sequenced by immunoSEQ multiplex PCR; TCRdb stores in-frame clones only, minus some. This sample has approximately 100,000 clones; about 85% occur once, and the top ten carry more than 2%. Sequenced: peripheral blood. Receptors were obtained from a human donor in a cohort sampled during active COVID-19.

The chain combines TRBV29-1 with TRBJ2-1; tentatively, D is TRBD2 (6 bases). V lost 5 bases, J lost 4 bases, and 30 bases lay in between. The CDR3 runs to 19 residues. Germline lookup yields CDR1 SQVTM and CDR2 ANQGSEA. The CDR3 bases are TGCAGCGTTCCCCCTTTCGGGAGTGAGATGGGGTGGGTTTACAATGAGCAGTTCTTC. Its translation: CSVPPFGSEMGWVYNEQFF.

The chain joins TRBV6-2 or TRBV6-3 to TRBJ2-4, with D possibly matching TRBD1 (6 bases). Trimming cost V 0 bases and J 8 bases, with 11 bases left between them. CDR1 is MNHEY, CDR2 SVGEGT, per germline. The length of the CDR3 is 14 residues. The CDR3 reads CASSYSGGVDIQYF. CDR3 DNA sequence: TGTGCCAGCAGTTACTCAGGGGGAGTAGACATTCAGTACTTC.

The gene calls are TRBV30 and TRBJ1-5, with 8 bases aligning to TRBD1. CDR3 length: 13 residues. Germline lookup yields CDR1 GTSNPN and CDR2 SVGIG (reference sequence). V shed 5 bases, J shed 4 bases, and the junction held 4 bases outside the gene matches. The CDR3: CAWDRGGNQPQHF. Written as DNA, the CDR3 is TGTGCCTGGGACAGGGGTGGGAATCAGCCCCAGCATTTT.

The rearrangement links TRBV10-2 to TRBJ1-2; 8 nucleotides line up with TRBD1. Germline CDR1 is WSHSY and CDR2 is SAAADI. CDR3 length equals 12 residues. The J segment lost 6 bases and the V segment lost 6 bases, leaving 3 bases of the junction unmatched. The CDR3 DNA is TGCGCCAGCAGGGCAGGGGGCAATGGCTACACCTTC. It specifies CASRAGGNGYTF.

This chain uses TRBV14 with TRBJ2-3, with TRBD2 matching 10 bases. The ends lost 3 bases at V and 5 bases at J; junction bases unmatched: 5. Germline CDR1 and CDR2: SGHDN and FVKESK. CDR3 length: 15 amino acids. In DNA form, the CDR3 reads TGTGCCAGCAGCCAGAAGCGGGGGGGCGAAGATACGCAGTATTTT. Residues: CASSQKRGGEDTQYF.

This clone was observed a single time. The chain recombines TRBV5-1 with TRBJ2-3; D might be TRBD1 (6 bases). Germline V lookup: CDR1 SGHRS, CDR2 YFSETQ. Trimming took 3 bases from V and 0 from J, leaving 8 bases between them. The CDR3 runs 14 residues. The CDR3 reads CASSYGQSTDTQYF. The CDR3 region has the DNA TGCGCCAGCAGCTACGGACAGAGCACAGATACGCAGTATTTT.

This clone was recorded once. The chain's CDR3 is CASSLGLAGPLAYEQYF. The CDR3, as DNA: TGTGCCAGCAGCTTGGGACTAGCGGGACCTTTGGCCTACGAGCAGTACTTC. This chain joins TRBV7-9 and TRBJ2-7; 13 bases line up with TRBD2. CDR1 is SEHNR, CDR2 FQNEAQ, per germline (reference sequence). The V segment lost 3 bases and the J segment 2 bases; nucleotides outside the gene matches: 7. The CDR3 runs to 17 residues.